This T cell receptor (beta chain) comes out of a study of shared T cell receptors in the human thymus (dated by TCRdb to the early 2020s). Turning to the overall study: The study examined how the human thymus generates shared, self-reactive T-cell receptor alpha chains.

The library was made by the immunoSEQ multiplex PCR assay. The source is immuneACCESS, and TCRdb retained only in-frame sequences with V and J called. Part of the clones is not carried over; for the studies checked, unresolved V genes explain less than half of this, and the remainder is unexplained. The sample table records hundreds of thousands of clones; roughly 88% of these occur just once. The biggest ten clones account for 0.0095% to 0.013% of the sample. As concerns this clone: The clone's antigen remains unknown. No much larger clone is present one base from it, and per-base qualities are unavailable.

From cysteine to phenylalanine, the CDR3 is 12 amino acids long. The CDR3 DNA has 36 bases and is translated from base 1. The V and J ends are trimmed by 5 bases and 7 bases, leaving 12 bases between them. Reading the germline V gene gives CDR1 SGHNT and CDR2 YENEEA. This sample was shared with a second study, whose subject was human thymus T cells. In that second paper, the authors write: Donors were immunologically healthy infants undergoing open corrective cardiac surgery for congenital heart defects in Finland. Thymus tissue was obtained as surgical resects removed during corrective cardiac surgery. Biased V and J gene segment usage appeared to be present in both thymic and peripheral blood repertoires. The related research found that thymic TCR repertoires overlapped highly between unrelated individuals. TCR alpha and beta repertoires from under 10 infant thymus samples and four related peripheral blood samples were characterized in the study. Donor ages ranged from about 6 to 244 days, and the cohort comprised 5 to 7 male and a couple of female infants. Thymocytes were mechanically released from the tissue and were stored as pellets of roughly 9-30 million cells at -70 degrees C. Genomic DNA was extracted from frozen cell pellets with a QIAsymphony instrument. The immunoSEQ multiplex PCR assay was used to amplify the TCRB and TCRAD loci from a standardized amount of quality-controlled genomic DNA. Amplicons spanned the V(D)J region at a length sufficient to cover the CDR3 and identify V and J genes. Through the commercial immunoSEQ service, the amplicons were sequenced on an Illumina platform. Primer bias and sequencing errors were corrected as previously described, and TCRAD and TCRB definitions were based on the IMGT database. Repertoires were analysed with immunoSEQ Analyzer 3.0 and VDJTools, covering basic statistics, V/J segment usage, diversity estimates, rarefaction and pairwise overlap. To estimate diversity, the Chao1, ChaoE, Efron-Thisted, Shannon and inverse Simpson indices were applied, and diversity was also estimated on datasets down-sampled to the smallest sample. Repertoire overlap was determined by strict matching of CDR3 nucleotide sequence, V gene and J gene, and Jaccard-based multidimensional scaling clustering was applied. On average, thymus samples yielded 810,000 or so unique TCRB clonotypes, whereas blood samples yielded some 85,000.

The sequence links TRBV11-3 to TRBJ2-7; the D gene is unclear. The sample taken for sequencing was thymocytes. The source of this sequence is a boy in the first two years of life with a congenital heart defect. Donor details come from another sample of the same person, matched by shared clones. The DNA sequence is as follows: TGTGCCAGCAGCCCGTCACCCCGGGAGCAGTACTTC. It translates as CASSPSPREQYF. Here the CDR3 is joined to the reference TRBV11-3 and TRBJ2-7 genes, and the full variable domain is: EAGVVQSPRYKIIEKKQPVAFWCNPISGHNTLYWYLQNLGQGPELLIRYENEEAVDDSQLPKDRFSAERLKGVDSTLKIQPAELGDSAVYLCASSPSPREQYFGPGTRLTVT.